The next 20 T cell receptor beta chains were all read from a single sample in a study of beta chain features in type 1 diabetes. The investigators reverse transcribed all of the isolated RNA, so they sequenced expressed TCRB transcripts. Assay: immunoSEQ multiplex PCR; the TCRdb copy retains only in-frame clones and omits some. The table includes around 430,000 clones, 30% detected once. The sequencing input was naive CD4+ T cells from blood. The receptors were gathered from a man aged 18 to 29 in good health.

The V call is TRBV30, the J call TRBJ2-5, with D possibly matching TRBD2 (5 bases). The CDR3 has 17 amino acids. The V gene lost 0 bases and the J gene lost 5 bases, with 22 bases spanning the gap. Germline lookup yields CDR1 GTSNPN and CDR2 SVGIG (reference sequence). The CDR3 coding sequence is TGTGCCTGGAGTGTAAAGTGGGCGGGCAGAGGGTCGGAGACCCAGTACTTC. Its protein product is CAWSVKWAGRGSETQYF.

The chain employs TRBV30 and TRBJ1-5, with D unresolved. The CDR3 is 16 amino acids. The V and J ends lost 2 bases and 5 bases respectively, with 19 bases between them. Germline V gene data show CDR1 as GTSNPN and CDR2 as SVGIG (reference sequence). CDR3 residues: CAWSPGWRGQHQPQHF. CDR3 DNA sequence: TGTGCCTGGAGTCCCGGGTGGAGAGGGCAGCATCAGCCCCAGCATTTT.

This clone has a handful of counts. CDR3 sequence: CASSLVNRGSGSSYEQYF. Here the CDR3 DNA reads TGTGCCAGCAGCTTAGTAAACAGGGGTTCGGGGAGCTCCTACGAGCAGTACTTC. This chain connects TRBV7-9 to TRBJ2-7; 7 nucleotides align to TRBD1. CDR1 SEHNR and CDR2 FQNEAQ come from the germline V gene (reference sequence). This CDR3 has 18 residues. With 1 base clipped from V and 0 bases from J, the junction kept 12 bases outside the gene matches.

This clone appeared a few times. The chain recombines TRBV27 with TRBJ2-7; 9 bases fit TRBD2. Germline CDR1 MNHEY, CDR2 SMNVEV (reference sequence). The trim removed 6 bases at V and 4 bases at J, leaving 10 bases unmatched. The CDR3 sequence is 15 residues long. CDR3 bases: TGTGCCAGCAGCCGGGGGCTAGCGGGGTTATACGAGCAGTACTTC. Protein: CASSRGLAGLYEQYF.

The V gene is TRBV6-5, the J gene TRBJ2-7, with D uncertain. CDR3 length: 12 amino acids. V lost 6 bases and J 2 bases, leaving 8 bases between the germline ends. CDR1 is MNHEY and CDR2 is SVGAGI in the germline V gene. DNA of the CDR3: TGTGCCAGCAGCCCCTCGCCCTACGAGCAGTACTTC. It yields the protein CASSPSPYEQYF.

This clone has only a few counts. This chain joins TRBV19 and TRBJ2-7; TRBD2 is a possible D gene (5 bases). The length of the CDR3 is 14 residues. Germline CDR1 is LNHDA and CDR2 is SQIVND (reference sequence). V lost 3 bases, J lost 0 bases, and 9 bases lay in between. The CDR3 sequence: CASSMEVHSYEQYF. CDR3 bases: TGTGCCAGTAGTATGGAGGTCCACTCCTACGAGCAGTACTTC.

J is TRBJ1-5 and V is TRBV18, with TRBD1 as a possible D gene (5 bases). V was shortened by 2 bases and J by 3 bases, with 5 bases between the two germline ends. The germline V gene encodes CDR1 KGHSH and CDR2 LQKENI. The CDR3 has 13 amino acids. The CDR3 sequence is CASSPGANQPQHF. Written as DNA, the CDR3 is TGTGCCAGCTCACCAGGGGCCAATCAGCCCCAGCATTTT.

V gene TRBV5-1 combines with J gene TRBJ1-1, with 9 bases identical to TRBD1. In germline, CDR1 is SGHRS, CDR2 YFSETQ. This CDR3 comprises 13 residues. Unmatched junction bases numbered 3, after V lost 3 bases and J lost 6 bases. This CDR3 reads CASSSDRGSEAFF. The CDR3 DNA is TGCGCCAGCAGCTCGGACAGGGGATCTGAAGCTTTCTTT. Using reference TRBV5-1 and TRBJ1-1 for the parts outside the CDR3, the full variable domain is KAGVTQTPRYLIKTRGQQVTLSCSPISGHRSVSWYQQTPGQGLQFLFEYFSETQRNKGNFPGRFSGRQFSNSRSEMNVSTLELGDSALYLCASSSDRGSEAFFGQGTRLTVV.

V is TRBV29-1 and J is TRBJ2-3; 8 bases are shared with TRBD2. CDR1 SQVTM and CDR2 ANQGSEA come from the germline V gene. V shed 7 bases and J 6 bases; nucleotides not matched to a gene: 9. CDR3 length: 13 amino acids. The CDR3 reads CSAFGGGGDTQYF. CDR3 bases: TGCAGCGCCTTCGGGGGGGGCGGTGATACGCAGTATTTT.

This chain uses TRBV30 with TRBJ2-3; the D is unclear. The V and J ends lost 1 base and 8 bases respectively, with 4 bases between them. Per germline, CDR1 GTSNPN and CDR2 SVGIG (reference sequence). CDR3 size: 10 residues. DNA for the CDR3: TGTGCCTGGAGTGAGGCTACGCAGTATTTT. Its translation is CAWSEATQYF.

This clone was seen a handful of times. The chain joins TRBV5-4 to TRBJ2-5, with 7 positions matching TRBD1. The CDR3 spans 15 residues. Germline-derived CDR1 and CDR2 are SGHNT and YYREEE (reference sequence). The junction had 5 bases not matched to a gene; V was cut back by 1 base and J by 2 bases. The CDR3 nucleotides read TGTGCCAGCAGCTTGCGCCTGACAGGGCAAGAGACCCAGTACTTC. Amino acid sequence: CASSLRLTGQETQYF.

This sequence joins TRBV7-9 and TRBJ2-7, with D perhaps TRBD2 (6 bases). Per the germline V gene, CDR1 is SEHNR and CDR2 is FQNEAQ (reference sequence). The germline V and J ends were trimmed by 7 bases and 7 bases, with 14 bases remaining between them. The CDR3 is 12 amino acids. Here the CDR3 reads CASILEEGEQYF. In DNA form, the CDR3 reads TGTGCCAGCATCCTAGAGGAGGGTGAGCAGTACTTC.

This sequence joins TRBV5-1 and TRBJ2-7, with D unclear. V was shortened by 4 bases and J by 6 bases, with 14 bases between the two germline ends. Germline CDR1 reads SGHRS; CDR2 reads YFSETQ. This CDR3 is built from 13 residues. The CDR3 is CASSPDPAGEQYF. Here the CDR3 DNA reads TGCGCCAGCAGCCCTGACCCGGCAGGCGAGCAGTACTTC.

The chain carries TRBV12-5 and TRBJ2-1, with D possibly matching TRBD2 (5 bases). Trimming shortened V by 7 bases and J by 4 bases, and 11 bases separated the two germline ends. Germline values: CDR1 LGHNT, CDR2 FRNRAP. The CDR3 extends over 13 amino acids. CDR3 DNA: TGTGCTAGTGTTGAAGCGGATTACAATGAGCAGTTCTTC. Its translation: CASVEADYNEQFF.

V usage is TRBV25-1 and J usage is TRBJ2-1, with 8 nucleotides matching TRBD1. This CDR3 spans 15 amino acids. The germline CDR1 and CDR2 sequences are MGHDK and SYGVNS. V was clipped by 1 base and J by 7 bases; unmatched bases: 6. Here the CDR3 DNA reads TGTGCCAGCAGTGAATCAGGGGGCGCGGGGAATGAGCAGTTCTTC. Encoded protein: CASSESGGAGNEQFF.

This clone was seen only a few times. V and J are TRBV30 and TRBJ2-5; D is unclear. V lost 2 bases and J lost 7, with 8 bases in between. The germline gives CDR1 GTSNPN, CDR2 SVGIG (reference sequence). The CDR3 has 11 residues. DNA of the CDR3: TGTGCCTGGAGTATGACGGGGACCCAGTACTTC. Amino acids: CAWSMTGTQYF. Looking up the rest from reference TRBV30 and TRBJ2-5 gives the full variable domain: SQTIHQWPATLVQPVGSPLSLECTVEGTSNPNLYWYRQAAGRGLQLLFYSVGIGQISSEVPQNLSASRPQDRQFILSSKKLLLSDSGFYLCAWSMTGTQYFGPGTRLLVL.

The CDR3 protein is CASSPHQGNQPQHF. The DNA of the CDR3 is TGTGCCAGCAGCCCCCACCAGGGCAATCAGCCCCAGCATTTT. This chain connects TRBV9 to TRBJ1-5; D is undetermined. Germline CDR1 reads SGDLS; CDR2 reads YYNGEE. The CDR3 sequence is 14 residues long. V lost 4 bases and J lost 2, with 10 bases in between.

This clone was detected only a few times. The CDR3 sequence: CASSLPGLPEETQYF. As DNA, the CDR3 is TGTGCCAGCAGCTTACCGGGACTACCCGAAGAGACCCAGTACTTC. The chain carries TRBV7-2 and TRBJ2-5; 7 nucleotides line up with TRBD2. Germline V gene data show CDR1 as SGHTA and CDR2 as FQGNSA. J gave up 3 bases and V 2 bases, and 6 bases lay outside the gene matches. This CDR3 is built from 15 residues.

The chain is built from TRBV11-3 and TRBJ2-1; 11 bases match TRBD2. The CDR3 covers 17 residues. CDR1 and CDR2 (germline): SGHNT, YENEEA. Trimming took 5 bases from V and 6 from J; bases not matched to a gene: 12. The CDR3 DNA follows: TGTGCCAGCAGCCCAGCGTGGGGACTAGCGGAAACCAATGAGCAGTTCTTC. This translates into CASSPAWGLAETNEQFF.

This clone occurred a few times. J is TRBJ2-7 and V is TRBV19, with D perhaps matching TRBD1 (5 bases). Between the trimmed V and J ends, which lost 10 bases and 7 bases, there was a span of 20 bases. This CDR3 spans 13 amino acids. Germline V gene lookup returns CDR1 LNHDA and CDR2 SQIVND (reference sequence). The CDR3 reads CATGQGTYEEQYF. Written as DNA, the CDR3 is TGTGCCACTGGGCAGGGAACCTACGAGGAGCAGTACTTC.